This T cell receptor beta chain was recovered during a study of shared clonotypes between healthy human individuals. Overall study: The people who gave samples were two women and a few men aged 18 to 49. The study used three CD4 naive, three CD4 memory, two CD8 naive and one CD8 memory plate per donor. Overall study results and limits: In contrast to clonotypes shared by all four donors, non-shared clonotypes had lower generation probabilities.

Trimming cost V 7 bases and J 2 bases, with 10 bases left between them. Per germline, CDR1 MNHNS and CDR2 SASEGT. The CDR3 contains 13 residues. Only Caucasian adults living in Nashville, Tennessee served as donors. Using immunoSEQ multiplex PCR, the repertoire was profiled, and TCRdb retains in-frame clones only, with some absent. The data show about 680,000 clones, roughly 70% seen once. This clone has a handful of counts. The antigen is not known. Sequencing was carried out using memory CD4+ T cells sorted from blood. As to subset: CD45RA-negative fraction. This sequence originates from a woman aged 25 to 39 in good health. The chain recombines TRBV6-1 with TRBJ2-3; TRBD1 or TRBD2 may be the D gene (5 bases each). The CDR3 coding sequence is TGTGCCAGCATTGAGGGGAACACAGATACGCAGTATTTT. It translates to CASIEGNTDTQYF.